The rows below give T cell receptor beta chains drawn from one sample of a study of CD8+ T cells in alopecia areata. The assay was immunoSEQ multiplex PCR, and TCRdb's table has in-frame clones only and misses some. The repertoire consists of 130,000 or so clones, with over 60% occurring once and the leading ten covering 5% to 7%. Sample: CD4+ T cells sorted from blood, taken at week 4, from a patient treated with tofacitinib. The receptors shown here come from a human donor with alopecia areata. Each CDR3 is given with its conserved first and last residue. Rows may omit the clone size; those that give it use once, few, many or a size class.

j_gene	abundance	v_gene	len	CDR3aa
TRBJ2-3	NA	TRBV4-3	16	CASSQGTSGRTDTQYF
TRBJ2-3	many	TRBV29-1	13	CSVRDREADTQYF
TRBJ1-1	NA	TRBV30	14	CAWETGLPNTEAFF
TRBJ2-1	few	TRBV29-1	12	CSVLVRVNEQFF
TRBJ2-5	NA	TRBV5-4	13	CASSMGAYGTQYF
TRBJ1-4	NA	TRBV6-6	12	CASRDPRDRLFF
TRBJ1-6	NA	TRBV18	15	CASSLTTGSDSPLHF
TRBJ1-2	NA	TRBV30	13	CAWSQNRGNGYTF
TRBJ2-4	few	TRBV5-1	16	CASSGTSGRGGDIQYF
TRBJ2-5	few	TRBV7-2	15	CASSLQPGPQETQYF
TRBJ2-7	NA	TRBV7-2	13	CASSLGRSYEQYF
TRBJ2-2	NA	TRBV7-2	14	CASSLVGSTGELFF
TRBJ2-5	NA	TRBV7-2	16	CASSLARAMYQETQYF
TRBJ2-6	NA	TRBV5-1	13	CASSLTGANVLTF
TRBJ1-1	NA	TRBV29-1	17	CSAKVRDRGRGSTEAFF
TRBJ2-5	few	TRBV4-3	13	CASSQDRQETQYF
TRBJ2-5	few	TRBV10-3	15	CAISDGGGARETQYF
TRBJ1-1	NA	TRBV7-2	14	CASSLVTGNTEAFF
TRBJ2-6	NA	TRBV30	16	CAWRRSGTSGANVLTF
TRBJ2-5	NA	TRBV2	15	CASGYGADSSYEQHF
TRBJ2-7	NA	TRBV5-6	14	CASSWRGGGYEQYF
TRBJ2-2	NA	TRBV7-2	13	CASSFLGGPELFF
TRBJ2-7	NA	TRBV4-1	20	CASSHFYRDRGPFGGSEQYF
TRBJ1-1	few	TRBV29-1	15	CSGQGGAIMNTEAFF
TRBJ2-5	few	TRBV29-1	14	CSVEINRGGETQYF
TRBJ1-2	NA	TRBV25-1	17	CASSEGGLGEGRGGYTF
TRBJ2-2	few	TRBV5-1	18	CASSLEVAGGPSTGELFF
TRBJ2-4	NA	TRBV6-1	14	CASSEYGRLNIQYF
TRBJ2-5	NA	TRBV27	13	CASSLGGWETQYF
TRBJ2-2	once	TRBV6-1	13	CASGRSNTGELFF
TRBJ2-1	few	TRBV28	13	CATRGVPDNEQFF
TRBJ2-5	NA	TRBV29-1	10	CSVQEETQYF
TRBJ1-2	NA	TRBV25-1	12	CASRDRGGGYTF
TRBJ1-1	NA	TRBV29-1	13	CSVEAVGNTEAFF
TRBJ2-7	NA	TRBV7-2	15	CASSLLGGGSYEQYF
TRBJ1-1	NA	TRBV20-1	11	CSTGAGTEAFF
TRBJ2-1	NA	TRBV7-2	14	CASSYEVPYNEQFF
TRBJ2-5	NA	TRBV5-1	15	CASSLSGGDQETQYF
TRBJ2-5	NA	TRBV30	13	CAWSSGLQETQYF
TRBJ2-3	NA	TRBV29-1	12	CSVEGNTDTQYF
TRBJ2-6	NA	TRBV4-3	16	CASSQEGASGANVLTF
TRBJ2-7	few	TRBV7-9	14	CASSLSLPAYEQYF
TRBJ2-7	NA	TRBV14	13	CASSQVAVSEQYF
TRBJ2-1	NA	TRBV7-2	18	CASSSGGRALLGYNEQFF
TRBJ2-7	NA	TRBV7-2	15	CASSPQGRVTYEQYF
TRBJ2-5	NA	TRBV30	12	CAWSRDAETQYF
TRBJ2-7	NA	TRBV29-1	16	CSVDFGFGTATYEQYF
TRBJ2-5	NA	TRBV29-1	13	CSAEGGGQETQYF
TRBJ2-3	few	TRBV28	14	CASSIVGDTDTQYF
TRBJ2-3	NA	TRBV5-1	17	CASRGELAGASTDTQYF
TRBJ2-3	few	TRBV10-3	14	CAISEVAATDTQYF
TRBJ2-3	few	TRBV29-1	16	CSVGYMSSGSPDTQYF
TRBJ1-5	NA	TRBV7-2	14	CASSLAGGNQPQHF
TRBJ2-5	NA	TRBV5-4	13	CASSPGGEGTQYF
TRBJ2-3	NA	TRBV28	14	CASKVDWGTDTQYF
TRBJ2-7	few	TRBV30	12	CAWGDRRAEQYF
TRBJ1-2	NA	TRBV5-1	13	CASSATLNGGYTF
TRBJ2-5	NA	TRBV29-1	12	CSAASVRETQYF
TRBJ1-5	NA	TRBV29-1	13	CSARRGEGQPQHF